This T cell receptor (beta chain) emerged from a study of blood T cell repertoires in COVID-19. Method: immunoSEQ multiplex PCR; TCRdb's copy keeps in-frame clones and lacks some. In the table there are about 240,000 clones, approximately 83% of which are singletons. Germline V lookup: CDR1 MDHEN, CDR2 SYDVKM. The V end was cut by 4 bases, the J end by 4 bases, with 10 bases between. The CDR3 has 13 residues. Clinical history reported by participants formed the basis on which cohorts were assigned. The clonotype comes from a woman aged 35 to 49 who had been exposed to COVID-19. The sample was PBMCs or T cells enriched from blood (not recorded which). The chain recombines TRBV28 with TRBJ1-2; D is possibly TRBD1 (6 bases). CDR3 nucleotide sequence: TGTGCCAGCAGTTCAGGGGAGGGCTATGGCTACACCTTC. Amino acid sequence: CASSSGEGYGYTF.